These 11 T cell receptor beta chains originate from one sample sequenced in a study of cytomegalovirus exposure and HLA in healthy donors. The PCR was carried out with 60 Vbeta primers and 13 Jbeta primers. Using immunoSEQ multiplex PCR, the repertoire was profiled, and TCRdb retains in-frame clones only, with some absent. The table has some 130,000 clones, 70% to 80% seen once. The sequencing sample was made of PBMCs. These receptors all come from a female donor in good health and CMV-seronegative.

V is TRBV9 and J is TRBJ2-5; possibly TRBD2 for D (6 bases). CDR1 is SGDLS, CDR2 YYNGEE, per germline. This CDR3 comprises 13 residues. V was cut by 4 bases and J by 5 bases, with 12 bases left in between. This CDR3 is CASSPGVLETQYF. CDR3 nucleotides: TGTGCCAGCAGCCCGGGAGTTTTGGAGACCCAGTACTTC. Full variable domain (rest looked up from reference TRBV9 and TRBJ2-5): DSGVTQTPKHLITATGQRVTLRCSPRSGDLSVYWYQQSLDQGLQFLIQYYNGEERAKGNILERFSAQQFPDLHSELNLSSLELGDSALYFCASSPGVLETQYFGPGTRLLVL.

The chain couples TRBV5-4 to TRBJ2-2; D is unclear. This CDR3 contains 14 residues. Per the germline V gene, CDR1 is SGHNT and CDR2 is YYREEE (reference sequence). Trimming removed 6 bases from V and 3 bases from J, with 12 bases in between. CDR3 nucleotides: TGTGCCAGCACCTCTGGGCCCGACACCGGGGAGCTGTTTTTT. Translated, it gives CASTSGPDTGELFF.

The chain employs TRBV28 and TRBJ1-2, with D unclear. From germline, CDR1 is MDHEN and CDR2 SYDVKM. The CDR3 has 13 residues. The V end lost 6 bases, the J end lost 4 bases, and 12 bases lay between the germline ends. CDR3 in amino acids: CASRESLFYGYTF. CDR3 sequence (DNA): TGTGCCAGCAGGGAGAGCCTTTTCTATGGCTACACCTTC.

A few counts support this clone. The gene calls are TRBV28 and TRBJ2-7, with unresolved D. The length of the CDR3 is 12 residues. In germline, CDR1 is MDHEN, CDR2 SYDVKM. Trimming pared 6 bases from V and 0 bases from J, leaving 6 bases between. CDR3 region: CASSRASYEQYF. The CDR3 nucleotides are TGTGCCAGCAGCCGAGCCTCCTACGAGCAGTACTTC.

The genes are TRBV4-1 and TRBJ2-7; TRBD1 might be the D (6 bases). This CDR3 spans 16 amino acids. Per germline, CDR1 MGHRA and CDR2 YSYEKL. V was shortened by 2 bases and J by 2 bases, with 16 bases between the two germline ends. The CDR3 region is CASSQSGTFAAYEQYF. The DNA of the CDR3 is TGCGCCAGCAGCCAATCAGGGACATTCGCCGCCTACGAGCAGTACTTC.

As DNA, the CDR3 is TGTGCCAGCAGCGCGAGGCTTAATTCACCCCTCCACTTT. Translation gives CASSARLNSPLHF. The V call is TRBV7-7, the J call TRBJ1-6; D is uncertain. The CDR3 totals 13 residues. The V gene lost 5 bases and the J gene lost 6 bases, with 8 bases spanning the gap. Germline V gene lookup returns CDR1 SSHAT and CDR2 FNYEAQ (reference sequence).

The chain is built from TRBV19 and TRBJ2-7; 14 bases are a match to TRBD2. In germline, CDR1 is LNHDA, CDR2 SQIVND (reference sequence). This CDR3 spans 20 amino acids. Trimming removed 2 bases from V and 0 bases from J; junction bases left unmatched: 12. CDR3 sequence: CASSIRPGLAGDFLSYEQYF. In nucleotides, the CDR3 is TGTGCCAGTAGTATACGTCCGGGACTAGCGGGAGACTTCCTCTCCTACGAGCAGTACTTC.

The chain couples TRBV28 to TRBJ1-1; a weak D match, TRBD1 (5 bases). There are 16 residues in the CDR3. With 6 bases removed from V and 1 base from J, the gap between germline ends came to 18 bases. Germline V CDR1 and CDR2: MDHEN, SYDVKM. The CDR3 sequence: CASRISQGMGNTEAFF. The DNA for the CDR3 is TGTGCCAGCAGAATATCCCAGGGAATGGGGAACACTGAAGCTTTCTTT. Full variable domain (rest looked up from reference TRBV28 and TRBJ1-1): DVKVTQSSRYLVKRTGEKVFLECVQDMDHENMFWYRQDPGLGLRLIYFSYDVKMKEKGDIPEGYSVSREKKERFSLILESASTNQTSMYLCASRISQGMGNTEAFFGQGTRLTVV.

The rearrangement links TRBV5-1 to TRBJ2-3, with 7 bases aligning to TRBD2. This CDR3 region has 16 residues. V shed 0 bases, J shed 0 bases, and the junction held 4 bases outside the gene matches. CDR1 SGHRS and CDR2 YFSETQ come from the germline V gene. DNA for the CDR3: TGCGCCAGCAGCTTGGTTGGCGGGGGAAGCACAGATACGCAGTATTTT. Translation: CASSLVGGGSTDTQYF.

The CDR3 protein is CNVKTAYEQYF. CDR3 bases: TGCAACGTGAAGACAGCCTACGAGCAGTACTTC. The rearrangement uses TRBV29-1 and TRBJ2-7, with D possibly TRBD1 on 5 matching bases. This CDR3 region has 11 residues. CDR1 SQVTM and CDR2 ANQGSEA come from the germline V gene.

The CDR3 loop is CASSYSTAQETQYF. The CDR3 DNA follows: TGTGCCAGCAGTTACTCTACAGCCCAAGAGACCCAGTACTTC. The V gene is TRBV6-6, the J gene TRBJ2-5; D uncertain. Germline CDR1 is MNHNY and CDR2 is SVGAGI (reference sequence). The V end was cut by 0 bases, the J end by 1 base, with 6 bases between. CDR3 size: 14 residues.